The 11 T cell receptor beta chains below come from one sample, sequenced in a study of long-term antiretroviral therapy in people with HIV. Survey level was the resolution at which the v3.0 immunoSEQ assay ran. The data were produced by immunoSEQ multiplex PCR, yet TCRdb's version contains in-frame clones alone and is incomplete. The sample records 20,000 to 25,000 clones, about 92% being singletons. The sequenced sample was unsorted PBMCs, obtained 4.4 years after starting antiretroviral therapy. These TCRs come from a woman aged 45 to 65 with HIV.

CDR3 DNA: TGTGCCAGCAGCTTGGGGACAGAGGATTCACCCCTCCACTTT. Translated, it gives CASSLGTEDSPLHF. The chain joins TRBV5-6 to TRBJ1-6, with D perhaps TRBD1 (6 bases). The ends were cut back, 0 bases at V and 8 bases at J, with 9 bases in the middle. Germline CDR1 SGHDT, CDR2 YYEEEE. The CDR3 is 14 residues long.

This chain joins TRBV7-6 and TRBJ2-3, with D possibly matching TRBD2 (5 bases). V was trimmed by 0 bases and J by 10 bases, leaving 11 bases between them. The germline V gene encodes CDR1 SGHVS and CDR2 FNYEAQ. This CDR3 contains 13 residues. Written as DNA, the CDR3 is TGTGCCAGCAGCTTAGCGACCGGGGTGCCGCAGTATTTT. Protein: CASSLATGVPQYF.

This clone was found a few times. This chain links TRBV5-4 with TRBJ1-4, with unresolved D. The CDR3 has 14 amino acids. The V gene's germline CDR1 is SGHNT and CDR2 YYREEE (reference sequence). Trimming pared 2 bases from V and 7 bases from J, leaving 12 bases between. DNA of the CDR3: TGTGCCAGCAGCTTTTATTCCGAGGGTGAAAAACTGTTTTTT. Translated, it gives CASSFYSEGEKLFF.

The count of this clone is one. V gene TRBV7-3 combines with J gene TRBJ2-2; D may correspond to TRBD1 or TRBD2 (5 bases each). The CDR3 loop spans 14 amino acids. The V and J ends lost 5 bases and 4 bases respectively, with 11 bases between them. Germline-derived CDR1 and CDR2 are SGHTA and FQGTGA. CDR3 DNA sequence: TGTGCCAGCAGCCGGGACGGGATCACCGGGGAGCTGTTTTTT. Translated, it gives CASSRDGITGELFF.

The chain is built from TRBV2 and TRBJ1-5; perhaps TRBD1 as D (6 bases). This CDR3 has 14 amino acids. Germline CDR1 is SNHLY and CDR2 is FYNNEI. The V and J ends lost 7 bases and 7 bases respectively, with 17 bases between them. The CDR3 sequence is CASTTGLAEQPQHF. CDR3 bases: TGTGCCAGCACGACAGGCCTGGCTGAACAGCCCCAGCATTTT.

The rearrangement uses TRBV14 and TRBJ1-6; D is unresolved. The CDR3 sequence is 13 residues long. The germline V and J ends were trimmed by 4 bases and 7 bases, with 8 bases remaining between them. Germline loops: CDR1 SGHDN, CDR2 FVKESK. CDR3 DNA sequence: TGTGCCAGCAGCCCCCCCGGGAATTCACCCCTCCACTTT. Translation gives CASSPPGNSPLHF.

This clone was counted only a few times. CDR3 residues: CASQGFYEQYF. CDR3 sequence (DNA): TGTGCCAGCCAGGGTTTCTACGAGCAGTACTTC. The genes are TRBV7-9 and TRBJ2-7; a weak D match, TRBD1 (5 bases). V was trimmed by 8 bases and J by 3 bases, leaving 8 bases between them. Germline V gene data show CDR1 as SEHNR and CDR2 as FQNEAQ (reference sequence). This CDR3 is 11 amino acids long.

The chain is built from TRBV7-8 and TRBJ2-4; 15 bases line up with TRBD2. The ends lost 5 bases at V and 5 bases at J; junction bases unmatched: 16. Per germline, CDR1 SGHVS and CDR2 FQNEAQ. This CDR3 has 20 amino acids. CDR3 sequence reads: CASSQPGLAGGGNFENIQYF. Written as DNA, the CDR3 is TGTGCCAGCAGCCAACCGGGACTAGCGGGGGGAGGAAACTTCGAAAACATTCAGTACTTC.

This clone was counted between two and nine times. V usage is TRBV2 and J usage is TRBJ1-2, with D unresolved. Germline assignment: CDR1 SNHLY and CDR2 FYNNEI. Trimming took 3 bases from V and 6 from J, leaving 11 bases between them. The CDR3 contains 13 residues. CDR3 sequence (DNA): TGTGCCAGCAGTGAGCGGAGAGGGCATGGCTACACCTTC. Translating gives CASSERRGHGYTF. The full variable domain, rest sourced from reference TRBV2 and TRBJ1-2, is EPEVTQTPSHQVTQMGQEVILRCVPISNHLYFYWYRQILGQKVEFLVSFYNNEISEKSEIFDDQFSVERPDGSNFTLKIRSTKLEDSAMYFCASSERRGHGYTFGSGTRLTVV.

The chain uses TRBV20-1 and TRBJ1-4; possible D gene TRBD1, 5 bases. V shed 1 base and J shed 14 bases, with 11 bases lying between them. The CDR3 length is 11 residues. CDR1 is DFQATT and CDR2 is SNEGSKA in the germline V gene (reference sequence). CDR3 nucleotides: TGCAGTGCTAGAGGTCCTGGGGGGCTGTTTTTT. It is translated as CSARGPGGLFF.

This clone has just one count. The gene calls are TRBV6-7 and TRBJ2-1; no reliable D call. TRBV6-7 is an ORF; its function is uncertain. This CDR3 is built from 16 residues. V lost 2 bases and J lost 5, with 16 bases in between. In DNA, the CDR3 is TGTGCCAGCAGTTACCCGGACCTCCCCGAAAACAATGAGCAGTTCTTC. As protein: CASSYPDLPENNEQFF.